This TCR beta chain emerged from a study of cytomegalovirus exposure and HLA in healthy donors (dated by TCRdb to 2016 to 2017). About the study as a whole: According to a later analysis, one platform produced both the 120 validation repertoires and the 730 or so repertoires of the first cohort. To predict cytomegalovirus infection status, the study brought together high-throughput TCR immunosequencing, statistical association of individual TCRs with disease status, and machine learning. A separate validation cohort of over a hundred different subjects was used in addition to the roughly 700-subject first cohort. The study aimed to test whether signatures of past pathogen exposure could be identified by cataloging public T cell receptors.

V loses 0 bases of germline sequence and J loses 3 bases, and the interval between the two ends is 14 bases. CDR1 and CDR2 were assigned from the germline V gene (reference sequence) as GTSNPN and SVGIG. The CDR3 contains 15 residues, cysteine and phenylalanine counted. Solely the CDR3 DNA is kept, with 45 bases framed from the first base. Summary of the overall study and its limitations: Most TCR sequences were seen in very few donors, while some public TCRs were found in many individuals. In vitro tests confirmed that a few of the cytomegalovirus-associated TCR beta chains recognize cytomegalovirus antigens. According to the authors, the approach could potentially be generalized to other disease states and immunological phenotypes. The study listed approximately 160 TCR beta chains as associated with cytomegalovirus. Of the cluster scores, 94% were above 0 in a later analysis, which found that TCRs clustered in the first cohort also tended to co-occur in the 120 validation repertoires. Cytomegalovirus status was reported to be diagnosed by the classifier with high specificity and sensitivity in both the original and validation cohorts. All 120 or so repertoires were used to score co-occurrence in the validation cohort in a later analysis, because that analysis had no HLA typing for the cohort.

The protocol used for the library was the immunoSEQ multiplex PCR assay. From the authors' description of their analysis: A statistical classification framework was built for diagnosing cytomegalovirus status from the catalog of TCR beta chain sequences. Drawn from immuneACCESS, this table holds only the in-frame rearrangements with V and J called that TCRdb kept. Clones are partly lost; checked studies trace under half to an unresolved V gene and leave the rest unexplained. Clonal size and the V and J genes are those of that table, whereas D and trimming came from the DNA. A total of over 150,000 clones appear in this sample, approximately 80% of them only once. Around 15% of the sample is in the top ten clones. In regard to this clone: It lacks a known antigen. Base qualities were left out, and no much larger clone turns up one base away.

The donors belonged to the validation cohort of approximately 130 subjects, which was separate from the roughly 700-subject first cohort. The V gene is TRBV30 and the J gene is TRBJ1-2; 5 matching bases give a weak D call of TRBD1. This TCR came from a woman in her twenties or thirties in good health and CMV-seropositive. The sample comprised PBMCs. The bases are TGTGCCTGGAGTGTACACATTGGGGCATACTATGGCTACACCTTC. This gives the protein CAWSVHIGAYYGYTF.